This T cell receptor beta chain emerged from a study of cytomegalovirus exposure and HLA in healthy donors. This clone was counted between two and nine times. PCR used 60 Vbeta primers and 13 Jbeta primers. Data came from immunoSEQ multiplex PCR; TCRdb stores just in-frame clones and leaves some out. This sample has some 140,000 clones; around 72% occur once, and the top ten carry about 1.5%. The junction had 4 bases not matched to a gene; V was cut back by 2 bases and J by 6 bases. Germline CDR1 and CDR2: SGHRS and YFSETQ. The CDR3 is 13 amino acids. The specimen sequenced was PBMCs. The rearrangement links TRBV5-1 to TRBJ1-1, with 7 bases aligning to TRBD1. The clonotype comes from a woman younger than 30 in good health and CMV-seronegative. DNA of the CDR3: TGCGCCAGCAGCTTTGTGCAGGGGGCTGAAGCTTTCTTT. Its translation: CASSFVQGAEAFF.